These T cell receptor beta chains were read from a single sample in a study of persistence of HIV-infected CD4 T cells. Here immunoSEQ multiplex PCR was the method, and the copy in TCRdb shows in-frame clones only, minus some. The sample shows under 40,000 clones, 82% of them seen only once. Their cognate antigens are unknown. The source material was CD4+ T cells sorted from PBMCs after approximately 19-hour stimulation, sampled from a patient who received antiretroviral therapy. These receptors all stem from an adult woman with HIV who was CMV-seropositive. Each CDR3 is given with its conserved first and last residue. A D gene is named only where the DNA matches it firmly. Rows give clone size only sometimes, using once, few, many, or a class for an expanded clone.

>15|once|TRBV7-2|-|TRBJ1-1
CASSLYVGGSAEAFF
TGTGCCAGCAGCTTATATGTAGGGGGGAGTGCTGAAGCTTTCTTT
>13|few|TRBV5-4|-|TRBJ1-3
CASSLEFGNTIYF
TGTGCCAGCAGCTTGGAGTTCGGAAACACCATATATTTT
>15|once|TRBV7-2|TRBD2|TRBJ2-5
CASSLDGRARETQYF
TGTGCCAGCAGCTTAGACGGGAGGGCCAGAGAGACCCAGTACTTC
>14|-|TRBV7-2|TRBD1|TRBJ2-7
CASSLSGQGYEQYF
TGTGCCAGCAGCTTATCCGGACAGGGTTACGAGCAGTACTTC
>14|few|TRBV27|-|TRBJ1-5
CASRRGNSNQPQHF
TGTGCCAGCAGGAGAGGCAATAGCAATCAGCCCCAGCATTTT
>13|-|TRBV4-1|-|TRBJ2-1
CASSSRLDSEQFF
TGCGCCAGCAGCTCCCGACTAGACAGTGAGCAGTTCTTC
>14|-|TRBV30|-|TRBJ2-3
CAWSGNRGTDTQYF
TGTGCCTGGAGTGGTAACAGGGGCACAGATACGCAGTATTTT
>14|few|TRBV5-1|TRBD1|TRBJ1-1
CASSGGTGGTEAFF
TGCGCCAGCAGCGGTGGGACAGGGGGCACTGAAGCTTTCTTT
>15|-|TRBV28|-|TRBJ1-5
CASTIRLESNQPQHF
TGTGCCAGCACCATTAGGCTTGAAAGCAATCAGCCCCAGCATTTT
>14|-|TRBV28|-|TRBJ2-2
CAIAGPMNTGELFF
TGTGCCATCGCGGGACCTATGAACACCGGGGAGCTGTTTTTT
>15|-|TRBV11-3|TRBD2|TRBJ2-3
CASSSIGAGEDTQYF
TGTGCCAGCAGCTCCATTGGGGCGGGAGAAGATACGCAGTATTTT
>16|-|TRBV5-8|-|TRBJ1-2
CASSLLTPQGSHGYTF
TGTGCCAGCAGCTTGCTCACCCCCCAGGGTAGTCATGGCTACACCTTC
>18|-|TRBV6-1|-|TRBJ2-6
CASSDPGTSRPGANVLTF
TGTGCCAGCAGTGACCCCGGGACTTCCCGCCCTGGGGCCAACGTCCTGACTTTC
>13|-|TRBV27|-|TRBJ2-7
CASKPGHLYEQYF
TGTGCCAGCAAACCGGGACATCTCTACGAGCAGTACTTC